Sequencing of this T cell receptor (beta chain) was carried out in a study of identifying expanded T cells in peripheral blood. Overall study results and limits: Across healthy donors, higher total template counts meant significantly greater roughly 2-week count variance. About 1.3 clones differed between technical replicates, versus about 17 and 20 over time.

Assay: immunoSEQ multiplex PCR; the TCRdb copy retains only in-frame clones and omits some. This table has some 93,000 clones, about 90% appearing once. Of note for this clone: Its antigen is unknown.

V lost 0 bases, J lost 8 bases, and 11 bases lay in between. CDR1 is WNHNN, CDR2 SYGVQD, per germline (reference sequence). CDR3 length: 13 residues. The gene calls are TRBV10-1 and TRBJ2-7; D is ambiguous. Sequencing was performed on blood. This clonotype was obtained from a person aged 18 to 70 in good health. CDR3 nucleotide sequence: TGCGCCAGCAGTGAGTCCGTAGGGAATAAGCAGTACTTC. Translation: CASSESVGNKQYF.